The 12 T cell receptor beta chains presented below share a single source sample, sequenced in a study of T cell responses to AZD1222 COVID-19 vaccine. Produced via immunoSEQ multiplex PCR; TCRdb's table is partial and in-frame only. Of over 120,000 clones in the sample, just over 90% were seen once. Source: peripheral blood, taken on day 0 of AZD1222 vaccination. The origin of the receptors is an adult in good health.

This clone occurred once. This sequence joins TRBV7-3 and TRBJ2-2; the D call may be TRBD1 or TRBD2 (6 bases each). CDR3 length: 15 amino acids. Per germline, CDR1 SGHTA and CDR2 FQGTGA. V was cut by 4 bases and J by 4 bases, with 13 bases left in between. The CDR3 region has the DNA TGTGCCAGCAGCTCCCTAGGGGGAGGCACCGGGGAGCTGTTTTTT. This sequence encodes CASSSLGGGTGELFF.

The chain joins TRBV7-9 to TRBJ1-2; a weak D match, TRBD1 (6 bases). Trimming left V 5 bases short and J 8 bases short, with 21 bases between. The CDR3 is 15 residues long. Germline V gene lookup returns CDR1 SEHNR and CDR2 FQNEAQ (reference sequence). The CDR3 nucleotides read TGTGCCAGCAGCCTTAGGGACACCGGAGCAGGGGGCTACACCTTC. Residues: CASSLRDTGAGGYTF.

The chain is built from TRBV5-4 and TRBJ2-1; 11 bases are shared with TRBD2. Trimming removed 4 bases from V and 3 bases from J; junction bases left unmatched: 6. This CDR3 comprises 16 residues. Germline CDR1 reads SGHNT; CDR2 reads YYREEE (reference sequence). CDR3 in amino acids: CASSPTSGGFYNEQFF. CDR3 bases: TGTGCCAGCAGCCCAACTAGCGGGGGTTTCTACAATGAGCAGTTCTTC.

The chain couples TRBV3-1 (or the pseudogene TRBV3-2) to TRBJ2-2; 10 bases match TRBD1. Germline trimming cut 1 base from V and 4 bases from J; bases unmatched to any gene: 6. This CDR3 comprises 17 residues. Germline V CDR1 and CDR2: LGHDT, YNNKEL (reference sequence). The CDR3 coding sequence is TGTGCCAGCAGCCAAGCGGGGACAGGGGTTGGCACCGGGGAGCTGTTTTTT. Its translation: CASSQAGTGVGTGELFF.

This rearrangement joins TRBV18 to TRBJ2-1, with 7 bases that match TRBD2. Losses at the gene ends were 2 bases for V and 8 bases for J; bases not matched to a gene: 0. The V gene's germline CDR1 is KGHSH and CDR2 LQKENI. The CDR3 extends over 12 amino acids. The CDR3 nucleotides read TGTGCCAGCTCACCAGGGGGGGATGAGCAGTTCTTC. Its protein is CASSPGGDEQFF.

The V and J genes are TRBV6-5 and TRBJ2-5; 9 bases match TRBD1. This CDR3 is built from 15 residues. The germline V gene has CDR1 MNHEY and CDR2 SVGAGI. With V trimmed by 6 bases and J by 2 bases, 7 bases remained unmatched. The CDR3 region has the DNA TGTGCCAGCAGATCAGGGACAGGGATTCAAGAGACCCAGTACTTC. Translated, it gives CASRSGTGIQETQYF.

CDR3 sequence reads: CASSLGGPKETQYF. CDR3 sequence (DNA): TGCGCCAGCAGCTTAGGAGGGCCGAAAGAGACCCAGTACTTC. V gene TRBV5-1 combines with J gene TRBJ2-5; possible D gene TRBD2, 6 bases. The CDR3 totals 14 residues. CDR1 is SGHRS and CDR2 is YFSETQ in the germline V gene. Trimming pared 2 bases from V and 3 bases from J, leaving 11 bases between. Full variable domain (missing parts from reference TRBV5-1 and TRBJ2-5): KAGVTQTPRYLIKTRGQQVTLSCSPISGHRSVSWYQQTPGQGLQFLFEYFSETQRNKGNFPGRFSGRQFSNSRSEMNVSTLELGDSALYLCASSLGGPKETQYFGPGTRLLVL.

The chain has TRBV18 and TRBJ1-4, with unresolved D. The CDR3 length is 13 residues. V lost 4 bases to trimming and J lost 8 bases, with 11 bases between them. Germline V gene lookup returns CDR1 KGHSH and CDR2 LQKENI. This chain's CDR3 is CASSQTDFEKLFF. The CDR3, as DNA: TGTGCCAGCTCACAAACCGACTTCGAAAAACTGTTTTTT.

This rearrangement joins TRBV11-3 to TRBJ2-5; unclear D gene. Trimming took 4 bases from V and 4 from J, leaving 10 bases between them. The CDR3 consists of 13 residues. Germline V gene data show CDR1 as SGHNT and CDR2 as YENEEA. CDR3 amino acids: CASSSSLRETQYF. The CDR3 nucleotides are TGTGCCAGCAGCTCTTCCCTACGAGAGACCCAGTACTTC.

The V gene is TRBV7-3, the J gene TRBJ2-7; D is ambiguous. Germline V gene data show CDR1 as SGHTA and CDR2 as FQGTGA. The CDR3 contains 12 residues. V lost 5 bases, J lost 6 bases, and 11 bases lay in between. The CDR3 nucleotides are TGTGCCAGCAGCCCAGGCGGTCGCGAGCAGTACTTC. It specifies CASSPGGREQYF.

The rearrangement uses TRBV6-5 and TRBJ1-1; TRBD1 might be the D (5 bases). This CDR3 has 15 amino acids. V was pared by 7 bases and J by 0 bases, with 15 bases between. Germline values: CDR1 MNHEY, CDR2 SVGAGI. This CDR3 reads CASNLGGAMNTEAFF. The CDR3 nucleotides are TGTGCCAGCAACTTGGGGGGAGCTATGAACACTGAAGCTTTCTTT.

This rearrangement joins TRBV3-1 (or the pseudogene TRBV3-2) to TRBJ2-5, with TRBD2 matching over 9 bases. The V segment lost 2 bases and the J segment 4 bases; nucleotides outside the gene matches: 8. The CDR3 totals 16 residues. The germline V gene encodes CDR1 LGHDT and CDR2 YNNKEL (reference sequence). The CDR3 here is CASSQLRGGATETQYF. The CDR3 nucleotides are TGTGCCAGCAGCCAATTGCGCGGGGGGGCTACAGAGACCCAGTACTTC.